Reported below is one T cell receptor (beta chain). Which antigen it targets is not known. One base away there is no much larger clone; base qualities are not given. Non-adjacent lung tissue was taken as far as possible from the malignant lesion, at least 3 cm away, from the same resection. The CDR3 holds 14 amino acids from the cysteine to the phenylalanine. Only the CDR3 region is kept as DNA, spanning 42 bases read in frame from base 1. The germline V gene (reference sequence) sets CDR1 to LNHDA and CDR2 to SQIVND. The V end loses 0 bases and the J end loses 1 base, and a stretch of 7 bases separates them. This specimen comes from a study of CD4 T cells in lung cancer (dated by TCRdb to the late 2010s). Concerning the study at large: In the study, blood T cells of NSCLC patients were screened for responses to candidate mutation-encoded neoepitopes, and neoantigen-specific CD4+ T-cell clones and TCRs were isolated. Lung adenocarcinoma or squamous cell carcinoma was present in the resected patients, who were aged 60 to 69 at blood donation and were mostly former smokers. Before blood donation, patients had received treatments including platinum chemotherapy, and some received nivolumab or pembrolizumab. The frequency of neoantigen-specific clonotypes in tumor resections, non-adjacent lung and cultured T-cell products was followed using TCRB deep sequencing. Tumor and non-adjacent lung tissue came from a handful of patients undergoing curative-intent resections for stage I-III non-small cell lung cancer.

Study-level results and caveats: Some blood-derived responses might be explained by in vitro priming of naive T cells or cross-reactivity rather than by memory responses to the cancer.

Receptor libraries were prepared by the immunoSEQ multiplex PCR assay. DNA was isolated with Qiagen DNeasy or QIAamp micro DNA kits and TCRB sequenced with the Adaptive Biotechnology human TCRB sequencing kit. Sequencing of TCRB libraries was performed on an Illumina MiSeq. The study's own analysis went as follows. TCRB sequence data were analyzed using the kit provider's software, and tumor enrichment of clonotype templates was assessed with Fisher's exact test. Not all clones reach the TCRdb copy of this immuneACCESS table, which keeps in-frame sequences only. Checked studies attribute under half of the gap to unresolved V genes and leave the rest unexplained. V, J and clone size are those of that table, while D and trimming were read from the DNA. The sample includes 10,000 to 11,000 clones, with 50% to 80% observed a single time. 15% to 19% of the sample lies in the top ten.

Sequencing input: normal lung tissue taken away from the tumor. This chain is built from TRBV19 and TRBJ2-7; a tentative D call is TRBD1 (5 bases match). The TCR sequence derives from a man aged 60 to 69 with non-small cell lung cancer. The nucleotide sequence reads as follows: TGTGCCAGTAGTATAGATGGGGCATCCTACGAGCAGTACTTC. It is translated as CASSIDGASYEQYF.